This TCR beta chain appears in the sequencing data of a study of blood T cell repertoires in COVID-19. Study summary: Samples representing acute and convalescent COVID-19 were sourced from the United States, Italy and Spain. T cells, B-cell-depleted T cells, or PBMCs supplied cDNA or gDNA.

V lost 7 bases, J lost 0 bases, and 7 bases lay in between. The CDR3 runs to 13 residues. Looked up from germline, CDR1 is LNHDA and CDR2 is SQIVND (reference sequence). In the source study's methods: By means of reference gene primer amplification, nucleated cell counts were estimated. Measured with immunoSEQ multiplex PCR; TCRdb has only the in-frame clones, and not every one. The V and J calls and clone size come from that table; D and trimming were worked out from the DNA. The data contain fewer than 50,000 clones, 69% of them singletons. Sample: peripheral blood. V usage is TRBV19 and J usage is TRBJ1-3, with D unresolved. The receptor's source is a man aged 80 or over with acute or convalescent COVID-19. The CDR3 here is CASNPDSGNTIYF. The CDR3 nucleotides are TGTGCCAGTAATCCAGACTCTGGAAACACCATATATTTT. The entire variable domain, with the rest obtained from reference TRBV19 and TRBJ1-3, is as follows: DGGITQSPKYLFRKEGQNVTLSCEQNLNHDAMYWYRQDPGQGLRLIYYSQIVNDFQKGDIAEGYSVSREKKESFPLTVTSAQKNPTAFYLCASNPDSGNTIYFGEGSWLTVV.